The 19 T cell receptor beta chains presented below share a single source sample, sequenced in a study of CD8 T cells in Susac syndrome. It was with random hexamers that roughly 0.5 to 1 ug RNA was reverse transcribed. TCRdb re-derived calls from the immunoSEQ multiplex PCR reads in MiXCR, one entry per CDR3 protein. Counted here are 95,000 to 150,000 distinct CDR3 sequences, nearly 96% occurring once; the ten biggest clones make up 0.11% to 0.15%. The sample consisted of CD4+ T cells from PBMCs. These TCRs come from a human donor with Susac syndrome.

V and J are TRBV29-1 and TRBJ2-7; D is unresolved. The CDR3 has 11 amino acids. Trimming cost V 4 bases and J 5 bases, with 9 bases left between them. Looked up from germline, CDR1 is SQVTM and CDR2 is ANQGSEA. CDR3: CSVADRDEQYF. As DNA, the CDR3 is TGCAGCGTTGCAGATCGAGACGAGCAGTACTTC.

The genes are TRBV20-1 and TRBJ2-3; D remains ambiguous. This CDR3 has 12 amino acids. Germline values: CDR1 DFQATT, CDR2 SNEGSKA (reference sequence). V was clipped by 1 base and J by 3 bases, with 5 bases between them. The DNA of the CDR3 is TGCAGTGCTAGAGGGGGTACAGATACGCAGTATTTT. Its protein is CSARGGTDTQYF.

V gene TRBV12-3 or TRBV12-4 combines with J gene TRBJ2-1, with TRBD2 identical over 16 bases. J was trimmed by 7 bases and V by 4 bases; bases with no gene match: 4. CDR3 length: 16 residues. Here the CDR3 reads CASSSGTSGRVNEQFF. The CDR3 DNA follows: TGTGCCAGCAGTTCGGGGACTAGCGGGAGGGTTAATGAGCAGTTCTTC.

The rearrangement joins TRBV20-1 to TRBJ2-1; D gene unclear. The CDR3 is 14 amino acids. Germline V gives CDR1 DFQATT, CDR2 SNEGSKA (reference sequence). V lost 6 bases and J 0 bases, leaving 12 bases between the germline ends. The CDR3 reads CSAEVYGSYNEQFF. The CDR3 region has the DNA TGCAGTGCAGAAGTCTACGGCTCCTACAATGAGCAGTTCTTC.

This clonotype is a singleton in its sample. The genes are TRBV20-1 and TRBJ2-2; tentative D call: TRBD2 (6 bases). V lost 4 bases and J 7 bases, leaving 16 bases between the germline ends. This CDR3 is 14 amino acids long. From germline, CDR1 is DFQATT and CDR2 SNEGSKA (reference sequence). This CDR3 reads CSAITGGSGGELFF. In nucleotides, the CDR3 is TGCAGTGCTATAACAGGAGGGTCGGGCGGGGAGCTGTTTTTT.

V is TRBV29-1 and J is TRBJ2-3, with 9 bases lining up with TRBD1. V dropped 7 bases and J dropped 5; count of bases not matched to a gene: 4. This CDR3 has 12 amino acids. Germline V gene sequence: CDR1 SQVTM, CDR2 ANQGSEA. CDR3 coding DNA: TGCAGCGCCCGGACAGGGGAAGATACGCAGTATTTT. Its translation: CSARTGEDTQYF.

V usage is TRBV5-4 and J usage is TRBJ2-3; 7 bases map to TRBD1. Losses at the gene ends were 5 bases for V and 2 bases for J; bases not matched to a gene: 5. There are 14 residues in the CDR3. The germline V gene has CDR1 SGHNT and CDR2 YYREEE (reference sequence). Here the CDR3 DNA reads TGTGCCAGCAGGTCGGGACAGAACACAGATACGCAGTATTTT. Translated: CASRSGQNTDTQYF.

The V gene is TRBV3-1, the J gene TRBJ2-7; 9 bases fit TRBD1. Germline CDR1 LGHDT, CDR2 YNNKEL (reference sequence). Trimming at V came to 4 bases and at J to 7 bases, leaving 11 bases not matched to a gene. This CDR3 contains 15 residues. The CDR3 is CASSPYRGQAEEQYF. The CDR3 bases are TGTGCCAGCAGCCCCTACAGGGGGCAGGCGGAAGAGCAGTACTTC.

The genes are TRBV6-2 or TRBV6-3 and TRBJ2-1; D is unclear. Trimming removed 4 bases at V and 6 bases at J, with 16 bases between. Germline CDR1 is MNHEY and CDR2 is SVGEGT. The CDR3 length is 15 residues. CDR3 nucleotides: TGTGCCAGCAGTTCGCCCTCTAGGAGCCCCAATGAGCAGTTCTTC. It encodes CASSSPSRSPNEQFF.

As DNA, the CDR3 is TGTGCCAGCTCACCACCTAGCTACAATGAGCAGTTCTTC. This encodes CASSPPSYNEQFF. V is TRBV18 and J is TRBJ2-1, with D uncertain. CDR1 KGHSH and CDR2 LQKENI come from the germline V gene. The ends were cut back, 0 bases at V and 3 bases at J, with 3 bases in the middle. CDR3 length: 13 amino acids.

This chain uses TRBV7-9 with TRBJ2-4; possibly TRBD1 or TRBD2 for D (5 bases each). V lost 8 bases to trimming and J lost 0 bases, with 14 bases between them. The CDR3 runs to 15 residues. Germline V CDR1 and CDR2: SEHNR, FQNEAQ (reference sequence). CDR3 protein: CASVGSGTAKNIQYF. The CDR3 region has the DNA TGTGCCAGCGTTGGTTCCGGGACAGCCAAAAACATTCAGTACTTC.

This clonotype was seen more than once but under ten times. One junction end disagrees with the germline gene, perhaps due to a read error. This chain connects TRBV7-7 to TRBJ2-5; a weak D match, TRBD2 (6 bases). Germline CDR1 reads SSHAT; CDR2 reads FNYEAQ (reference sequence). This CDR3 is 13 amino acids long. CDR3 sequence (DNA): TGTGCTAGCAGCCTCAGCCCTAGCGAGGTGTCACACTTC. It yields the protein CASSLSPSEVSHF. The whole variable domain, filled in from reference TRBV7-7 and TRBJ2-5, reads GAGVSQSPRYKVTKRGQDVTLRCDPISSHATLYWYQQALGQGPEFLTYFNYEAQPDKSGLPSDRFSAERPEGSISTLTIQRTEQRDSAMYRCASSLSPSEVSHFGPGTRLLVL.

CDR3 sequence (DNA): TGTGCCAGCAGCCCCGTGTTTTATCAGCCCCAGCATTTT. Its protein product is CASSPVFYQPQHF. The V gene is TRBV12-3 or TRBV12-4, the J gene TRBJ1-5; D ambiguous. Trimming removed 6 bases from V and 5 bases from J, with 11 bases in between. The CDR3 totals 13 residues.

V usage is TRBV20-1 and J usage is TRBJ2-3, with TRBD2 identical over 9 bases. V gave up 3 bases and J gave up 0 bases; unmatched junction bases: 10. The CDR3 consists of 17 residues. Per germline, CDR1 DFQATT and CDR2 SNEGSKA (reference sequence). CDR3 protein: CSARGLAGISSTDTQYF. The DNA for the CDR3 is TGCAGTGCTAGGGGCCTAGCGGGGATATCTAGCACAGATACGCAGTATTTT.

The V call is TRBV7-9, the J call TRBJ2-7; D tentatively fits TRBD1 or TRBD2 (5 bases each). The germline gives CDR1 SEHNR, CDR2 FQNEAQ (reference sequence). Deletions cut 5 bases from V and 2 bases from J, with 13 bases between. The CDR3 is 14 residues long. The CDR3: CASSPPGPTYEQYF. In DNA, the CDR3 is TGTGCCAGCAGCCCACCGGGGCCGACCTACGAGCAGTACTTC.

In DNA, the CDR3 is TGTGCCTGGAGCCCTCACACAGATACGCAGTATTTT. Translation: CAWSPHTDTQYF. V gene TRBV30 combines with J gene TRBJ2-3; D remains ambiguous. The V gene's germline CDR1 is GTSNPN and CDR2 SVGIG (reference sequence). Trimming removed 3 bases from V and 2 bases from J, with 6 bases in between. The CDR3 is 12 residues long.

The gene calls are TRBV14 and TRBJ2-1; TRBD1 aligns across 8 bases. The CDR3 totals 17 residues. Germline CDR1 SGHDN, CDR2 FVKESK. Trimming at V came to 3 bases and at J to 3 bases, leaving 10 bases not matched to a gene. CDR3 sequence reads: CASSQRPGQVGYNEQFF. The CDR3 DNA follows: TGTGCCAGCAGCCAGCGACCGGGACAGGTGGGCTACAATGAGCAGTTCTTC.

This chain joins TRBV12-3 or TRBV12-4 and TRBJ1-5; D ambiguous. CDR3 length: 13 residues. Trimming cost V 3 bases and J 0 bases, with 3 bases left between them. The CDR3 coding sequence is TGTGCCAGCAGTTTTCTTAGCAATCAGCCCCAGCATTTT. It is translated as CASSFLSNQPQHF.

The chain has TRBV18 and TRBJ1-1; tentatively, D is TRBD1 (5 bases). Germline CDR1 and CDR2: KGHSH and LQKENI. The CDR3 is made up of 14 amino acids. Trimming left V 0 bases short and J 5 bases short, with 10 bases between. CDR3 loop: CASSPPLGDTEAFF. CDR3 sequence (DNA): TGTGCCAGCTCACCACCGCTAGGGGATACTGAAGCTTTCTTT.